The clone carrying this T cell receptor beta chain turned up a few times. The CDR3 loop spans 15 amino acids. With 1 base clipped from V and 6 bases from J, the junction kept 6 bases outside the gene matches. From germline, CDR1 is SGHNT and CDR2 YYREEE (reference sequence). TCRdb redid the calling of the 5' RACE reads with MiXCR, one entry per CDR3 protein. The sample contains approximately 100,000 distinct CDR3 sequences, under 4.5% of which appear only once. This record comes from a study of neurological immune-mediated disorders. The sample consisted of PBMCs. This clonotype was obtained from a woman aged 45-59 years with multiple sclerosis. This rearrangement joins TRBV5-4 to TRBJ2-3; TRBD2 agrees at 9 bases. The CDR3 coding sequence is TGTGCCAGCAGCTTGCCGGGACTAGCATCCGATACGCAGTATTTT. This codes for CASSLPGLASDTQYF.